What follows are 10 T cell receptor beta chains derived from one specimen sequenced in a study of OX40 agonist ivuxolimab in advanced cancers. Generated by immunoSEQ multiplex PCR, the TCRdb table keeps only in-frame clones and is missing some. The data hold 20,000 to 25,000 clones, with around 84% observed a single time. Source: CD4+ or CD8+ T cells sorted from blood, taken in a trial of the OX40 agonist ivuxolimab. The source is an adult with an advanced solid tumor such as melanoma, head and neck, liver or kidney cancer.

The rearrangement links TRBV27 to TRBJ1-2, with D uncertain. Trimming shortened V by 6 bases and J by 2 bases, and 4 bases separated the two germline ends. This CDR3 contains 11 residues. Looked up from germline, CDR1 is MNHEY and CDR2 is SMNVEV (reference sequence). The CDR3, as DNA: TGTGCCAGCAGACAGAACTATGGCTACACCTTC. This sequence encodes CASRQNYGYTF.

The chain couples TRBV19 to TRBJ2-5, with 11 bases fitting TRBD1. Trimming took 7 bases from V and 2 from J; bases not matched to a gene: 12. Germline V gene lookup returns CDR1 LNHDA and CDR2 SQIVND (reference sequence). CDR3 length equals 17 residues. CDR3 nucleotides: TGTGCCAGTAACCGCGGGACAGGGGGTCCCTCACAAGAGACCCAGTACTTC. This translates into CASNRGTGGPSQETQYF.

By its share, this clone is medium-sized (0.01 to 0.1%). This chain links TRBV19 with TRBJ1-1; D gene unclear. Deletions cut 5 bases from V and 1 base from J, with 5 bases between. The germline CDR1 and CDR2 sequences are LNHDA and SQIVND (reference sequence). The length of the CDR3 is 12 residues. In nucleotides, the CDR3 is TGTGCCAGTAGTGGATGGAACACTGAAGCTTTCTTT. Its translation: CASSGWNTEAFF. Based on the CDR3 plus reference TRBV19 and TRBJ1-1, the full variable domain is DGGITQSPKYLFRKEGQNVTLSCEQNLNHDAMYWYRQDPGQGLRLIYYSQIVNDFQKGDIAEGYSVSREKKESFPLTVTSAQKNPTAFYLCASSGWNTEAFFGQGTRLTVV.

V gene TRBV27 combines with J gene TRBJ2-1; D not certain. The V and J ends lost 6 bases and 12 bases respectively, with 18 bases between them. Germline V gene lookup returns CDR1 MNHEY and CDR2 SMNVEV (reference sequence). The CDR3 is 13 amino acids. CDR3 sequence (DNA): TGTGCCAGCAGACCTTACACCGGTATCGGGCAGTTCTTC. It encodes CASRPYTGIGQFF.

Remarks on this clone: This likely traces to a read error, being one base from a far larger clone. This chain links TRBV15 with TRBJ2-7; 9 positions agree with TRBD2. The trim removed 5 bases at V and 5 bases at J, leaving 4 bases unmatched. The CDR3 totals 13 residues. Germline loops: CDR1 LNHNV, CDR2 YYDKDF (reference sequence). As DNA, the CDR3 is TGTGCCACCAGCGCGGGGGGGGGCCACGAGCAGTACTTC. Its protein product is CATSAGGGHEQYF.

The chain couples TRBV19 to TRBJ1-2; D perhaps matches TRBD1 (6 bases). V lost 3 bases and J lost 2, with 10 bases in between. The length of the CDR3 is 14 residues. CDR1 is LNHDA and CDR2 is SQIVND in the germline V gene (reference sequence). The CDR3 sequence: CASSIETGNYGYTF. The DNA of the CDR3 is TGTGCCAGTAGTATCGAGACAGGAAACTATGGCTACACCTTC.

This CDR3 reads CASGSGSSYNEQFF. CDR3 in DNA: TGTGCCAGCGGGTCAGGGAGCTCCTACAATGAGCAGTTCTTC. The chain carries TRBV9 and TRBJ2-1; TRBD1 or TRBD2 may be the D gene (5 bases each). Germline V gives CDR1 SGDLS, CDR2 YYNGEE. With 7 bases removed from V and 0 bases from J, the gap between germline ends came to 11 bases. This CDR3 region has 14 residues.

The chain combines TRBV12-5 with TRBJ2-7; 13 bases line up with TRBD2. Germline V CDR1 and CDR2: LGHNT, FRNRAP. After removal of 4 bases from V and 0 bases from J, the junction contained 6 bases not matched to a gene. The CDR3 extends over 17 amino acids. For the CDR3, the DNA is TGTGCTAGTGGTTCGACTAGCGGGGGGCCGAGCTCCTACGAGCAGTACTTC. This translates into CASGSTSGGPSSYEQYF.

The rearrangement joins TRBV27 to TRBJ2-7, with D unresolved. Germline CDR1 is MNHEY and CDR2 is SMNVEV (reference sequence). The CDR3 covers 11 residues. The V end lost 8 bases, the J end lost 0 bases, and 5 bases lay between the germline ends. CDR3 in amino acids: CASADSYEQYF. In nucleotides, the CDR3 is TGTGCCAGCGCTGACTCCTACGAGCAGTACTTC.

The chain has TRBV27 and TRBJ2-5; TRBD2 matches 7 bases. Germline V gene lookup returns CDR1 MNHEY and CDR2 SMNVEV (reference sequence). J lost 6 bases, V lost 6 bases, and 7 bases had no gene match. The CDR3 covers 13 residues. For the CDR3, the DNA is TGTGCCAGCAGCCCGGGACTAACTAAGACCCAGTACTTC. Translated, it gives CASSPGLTKTQYF.